The next 16 T cell receptor beta chains were all read from a single sample in a study of CD8 T cells in Susac syndrome. Random hexamers served to reverse transcribe about 0.5 to 1 ug RNA. TCRdb analysed the immunoSEQ multiplex PCR reads with MiXCR anew, one entry per CDR3 protein. The repertoire holds roughly 300,000 distinct CDR3 sequences, with approximately 81% as singletons. Sequencing was carried out using CD8+ T cells from PBMCs. The receptors shown here come from a human donor with multiple sclerosis.

The rearrangement joins TRBV10-3 to TRBJ2-1, with 9 bases aligning to TRBD1. The germline V gene encodes CDR1 ENHRY and CDR2 SYGVKD. This CDR3 is built from 14 residues. Trimming at V came to 0 bases and at J to 16 bases, leaving 10 bases not matched to a gene. CDR3 bases: TGTGCCATCAGTGAGTCTTCCCAGGTGACAGGGGGATTCTTC. The encoded protein is CAISESSQVTGGFF.

V is TRBV28 and J is TRBJ2-2, with D tentatively TRBD1 (5 bases). CDR1 and CDR2 (germline): MDHEN, SYDVKM. Trimming shortened V by 3 bases and J by 3 bases, and 8 bases separated the two germline ends. This CDR3 is 14 amino acids long. CDR3 loop: CASSFVGDTGELFF. In nucleotides, the CDR3 is TGTGCCAGCAGTTTCGTAGGGGACACCGGGGAGCTGTTTTTT.

The CDR3 spells CASSLRDWGEDTQYF. DNA of the CDR3: TGTGCCAGCAGTCTCCGGGACTGGGGGGAAGATACGCAGTATTTT. The chain links TRBV27 to TRBJ2-3; TRBD2 is a possible D gene (6 bases). V lost 5 bases and J lost 5, with 17 bases in between. This CDR3 region has 15 residues. Germline values: CDR1 MNHEY, CDR2 SMNVEV (reference sequence).

The table lists this clonotype with a few counts. The chain recombines TRBV7-2 with TRBJ2-5; 11 bases line up with TRBD1. V was pared by 5 bases and J by 7 bases, with 6 bases of the junction left unmatched. This CDR3 is built from 14 residues. Germline-derived CDR1 and CDR2 are SGHTA and FQGNSA. This chain's CDR3 is CASSPGGQGATQYF. CDR3 nucleotide sequence: TGTGCCAGCAGCCCAGGCGGACAGGGGGCGACCCAGTACTTC.

This clonotype was seen only once. The rearrangement joins TRBV24-1 to TRBJ2-3, with 12 bases fitting TRBD1. CDR1 and CDR2 from the germline V gene are KGHDR and SFDVKD. J was trimmed by 3 bases and V by 4 bases; bases with no gene match: 10. The CDR3 is made up of 18 amino acids. The CDR3 nucleotides read TGTGCCACCAGTGAGGGGACAGGGGGCGCTTTGGGAACAGATACGCAGTATTTT. This translates into CATSEGTGGALGTDTQYF.

Only one count was recorded for this clonotype. The J gene is TRBJ2-7, the V gene TRBV18; 9 positions agree with TRBD1. With 2 bases clipped from V and 1 base from J, the junction kept 9 bases outside the gene matches. The germline CDR1 and CDR2 sequences are KGHSH and LQKENI. CDR3 length equals 17 residues. The CDR3 protein is CASSPRRDREVSYEQYF. The CDR3 coding sequence is TGTGCCAGCTCACCAAGGAGGGACAGGGAAGTTTCCTACGAGCAGTACTTC.

This clonotype was recorded only once. The chain employs TRBV5-1 and TRBJ2-1; 8 positions match TRBD2. CDR3 length: 16 amino acids. Trimming removed 2 bases from V and 2 bases from J; junction bases left unmatched: 6. Germline CDR1 is SGHRS and CDR2 is YFSETQ. The CDR3 coding sequence is TGCGCCAGCAGCTTCAGCGGGAGAGTTCCCTACAATGAGCAGTTCTTC. Protein sequence: CASSFSGRVPYNEQFF.

CDR3 coding DNA: TGTGCCAGCAGGTCGCAGGGTTACGAGCAGTACTTC. This gives the protein CASRSQGYEQYF. The chain has TRBV7-2 and TRBJ2-7; the D gene is possibly TRBD1 (5 bases). The V gene lost 6 bases and the J gene lost 4 bases, with 10 bases spanning the gap. This CDR3 is 12 amino acids long. Germline V lookup: CDR1 SGHTA, CDR2 FQGNSA.

V and J are TRBV30 and TRBJ1-1; TRBD1 matches at 8 bases. The CDR3 is made up of 13 amino acids. With V trimmed by 1 base and J by 4 bases, 2 bases remained unmatched. Germline V gene sequence: CDR1 GTSNPN, CDR2 SVGIG (reference sequence). The CDR3 region has the DNA TGTGCCTGGAGTGCAGGGGGCTCCACTGAAGCTTTCTTT. Translating it yields CAWSAGGSTEAFF.

The chain recombines TRBV7-9 with TRBJ2-1, with D possibly matching TRBD1 (5 bases). CDR1 is SEHNR, CDR2 FQNEAQ, per germline (reference sequence). The CDR3 runs 15 residues. Trimming left V 5 bases short and J 0 bases short, with 11 bases between. This CDR3 reads CASSKGFSSYNEQFF. DNA of the CDR3: TGTGCCAGCAGCAAGGGGTTTAGCTCCTACAATGAGCAGTTCTTC.

Only one count was recorded for this clonotype. The rearrangement joins TRBV6-5 to TRBJ2-1; TRBD2 matches at 10 bases. This CDR3 is 19 amino acids long. The germline V gene encodes CDR1 MNHEY and CDR2 SVGAGI. The junction had 18 bases not matched to a gene; V was cut back by 2 bases and J by 8 bases. The CDR3 DNA reads as TGTGCCAGCAGTTACCTTCCGGGACTAGCGAAGATCTTAGGAGATGAGCAGTTCTTC. This translates into CASSYLPGLAKILGDEQFF.

This chain connects TRBV24-1 to TRBJ2-5; D remains ambiguous. Germline lookup yields CDR1 KGHDR and CDR2 SFDVKD. CDR3 length: 14 residues. The germline V and J ends were trimmed by 6 bases and 7 bases, with 17 bases remaining between them. CDR3 DNA sequence: TGTGCCACCAGTTCCTGGCAGTCCTCGGGGACCCAGTACTTC. Translating it yields CATSSWQSSGTQYF.

The rearrangement joins TRBV27 to TRBJ1-6; possible D gene TRBD1, 6 bases. Per the germline V gene, CDR1 is MNHEY and CDR2 is SMNVEV (reference sequence). V was shortened by 0 bases and J by 10 bases, with 10 bases between the two germline ends. This CDR3 spans 14 amino acids. Written as DNA, the CDR3 is TGTGCCAGCAGTTTATCGACAGGCGTATCACCCCTCCACTTT. This translates into CASSLSTGVSPLHF.

V gene TRBV6-5 combines with J gene TRBJ2-1; D perhaps matches TRBD1 (6 bases). V dropped 0 bases and J dropped 2 bases, with 11 bases sitting between them. Germline V gene lookup returns CDR1 MNHEY and CDR2 SVGAGI. CDR3 length: 16 amino acids. The CDR3 loop reads CASSYSVGATYNEQFF. The CDR3 DNA follows: TGTGCCAGCAGTTACTCGGTGGGGGCTACCTACAATGAGCAGTTCTTC.

About this clonotype: Germline and junction disagree at one end, which may indicate a read error. The chain employs TRBV27 and TRBJ1-4; D is undetermined. The CDR3 has 13 amino acids. The germline CDR1 and CDR2 sequences are MNHEY and SMNVEV (reference sequence). The CDR3 DNA reads as TGTGCCAGCAGTTTCGTCGGTAATGGAAAACTGTTTTTT. As protein: CASSFVGNGKLFF.

This clonotype was observed once. CDR3 residues: CSARPRPAGKTYEQYF. As DNA, the CDR3 is TGCAGTGCTAGACCTCGTCCAGCGGGGAAAACCTACGAGCAGTACTTC. The chain uses TRBV20-1 and TRBJ2-7; 7 bases agree with TRBD2. V shed 2 bases, J shed 2 bases, and the junction held 12 bases outside the gene matches. CDR3 length equals 16 residues. The germline V gene encodes CDR1 DFQATT and CDR2 SNEGSKA (reference sequence).